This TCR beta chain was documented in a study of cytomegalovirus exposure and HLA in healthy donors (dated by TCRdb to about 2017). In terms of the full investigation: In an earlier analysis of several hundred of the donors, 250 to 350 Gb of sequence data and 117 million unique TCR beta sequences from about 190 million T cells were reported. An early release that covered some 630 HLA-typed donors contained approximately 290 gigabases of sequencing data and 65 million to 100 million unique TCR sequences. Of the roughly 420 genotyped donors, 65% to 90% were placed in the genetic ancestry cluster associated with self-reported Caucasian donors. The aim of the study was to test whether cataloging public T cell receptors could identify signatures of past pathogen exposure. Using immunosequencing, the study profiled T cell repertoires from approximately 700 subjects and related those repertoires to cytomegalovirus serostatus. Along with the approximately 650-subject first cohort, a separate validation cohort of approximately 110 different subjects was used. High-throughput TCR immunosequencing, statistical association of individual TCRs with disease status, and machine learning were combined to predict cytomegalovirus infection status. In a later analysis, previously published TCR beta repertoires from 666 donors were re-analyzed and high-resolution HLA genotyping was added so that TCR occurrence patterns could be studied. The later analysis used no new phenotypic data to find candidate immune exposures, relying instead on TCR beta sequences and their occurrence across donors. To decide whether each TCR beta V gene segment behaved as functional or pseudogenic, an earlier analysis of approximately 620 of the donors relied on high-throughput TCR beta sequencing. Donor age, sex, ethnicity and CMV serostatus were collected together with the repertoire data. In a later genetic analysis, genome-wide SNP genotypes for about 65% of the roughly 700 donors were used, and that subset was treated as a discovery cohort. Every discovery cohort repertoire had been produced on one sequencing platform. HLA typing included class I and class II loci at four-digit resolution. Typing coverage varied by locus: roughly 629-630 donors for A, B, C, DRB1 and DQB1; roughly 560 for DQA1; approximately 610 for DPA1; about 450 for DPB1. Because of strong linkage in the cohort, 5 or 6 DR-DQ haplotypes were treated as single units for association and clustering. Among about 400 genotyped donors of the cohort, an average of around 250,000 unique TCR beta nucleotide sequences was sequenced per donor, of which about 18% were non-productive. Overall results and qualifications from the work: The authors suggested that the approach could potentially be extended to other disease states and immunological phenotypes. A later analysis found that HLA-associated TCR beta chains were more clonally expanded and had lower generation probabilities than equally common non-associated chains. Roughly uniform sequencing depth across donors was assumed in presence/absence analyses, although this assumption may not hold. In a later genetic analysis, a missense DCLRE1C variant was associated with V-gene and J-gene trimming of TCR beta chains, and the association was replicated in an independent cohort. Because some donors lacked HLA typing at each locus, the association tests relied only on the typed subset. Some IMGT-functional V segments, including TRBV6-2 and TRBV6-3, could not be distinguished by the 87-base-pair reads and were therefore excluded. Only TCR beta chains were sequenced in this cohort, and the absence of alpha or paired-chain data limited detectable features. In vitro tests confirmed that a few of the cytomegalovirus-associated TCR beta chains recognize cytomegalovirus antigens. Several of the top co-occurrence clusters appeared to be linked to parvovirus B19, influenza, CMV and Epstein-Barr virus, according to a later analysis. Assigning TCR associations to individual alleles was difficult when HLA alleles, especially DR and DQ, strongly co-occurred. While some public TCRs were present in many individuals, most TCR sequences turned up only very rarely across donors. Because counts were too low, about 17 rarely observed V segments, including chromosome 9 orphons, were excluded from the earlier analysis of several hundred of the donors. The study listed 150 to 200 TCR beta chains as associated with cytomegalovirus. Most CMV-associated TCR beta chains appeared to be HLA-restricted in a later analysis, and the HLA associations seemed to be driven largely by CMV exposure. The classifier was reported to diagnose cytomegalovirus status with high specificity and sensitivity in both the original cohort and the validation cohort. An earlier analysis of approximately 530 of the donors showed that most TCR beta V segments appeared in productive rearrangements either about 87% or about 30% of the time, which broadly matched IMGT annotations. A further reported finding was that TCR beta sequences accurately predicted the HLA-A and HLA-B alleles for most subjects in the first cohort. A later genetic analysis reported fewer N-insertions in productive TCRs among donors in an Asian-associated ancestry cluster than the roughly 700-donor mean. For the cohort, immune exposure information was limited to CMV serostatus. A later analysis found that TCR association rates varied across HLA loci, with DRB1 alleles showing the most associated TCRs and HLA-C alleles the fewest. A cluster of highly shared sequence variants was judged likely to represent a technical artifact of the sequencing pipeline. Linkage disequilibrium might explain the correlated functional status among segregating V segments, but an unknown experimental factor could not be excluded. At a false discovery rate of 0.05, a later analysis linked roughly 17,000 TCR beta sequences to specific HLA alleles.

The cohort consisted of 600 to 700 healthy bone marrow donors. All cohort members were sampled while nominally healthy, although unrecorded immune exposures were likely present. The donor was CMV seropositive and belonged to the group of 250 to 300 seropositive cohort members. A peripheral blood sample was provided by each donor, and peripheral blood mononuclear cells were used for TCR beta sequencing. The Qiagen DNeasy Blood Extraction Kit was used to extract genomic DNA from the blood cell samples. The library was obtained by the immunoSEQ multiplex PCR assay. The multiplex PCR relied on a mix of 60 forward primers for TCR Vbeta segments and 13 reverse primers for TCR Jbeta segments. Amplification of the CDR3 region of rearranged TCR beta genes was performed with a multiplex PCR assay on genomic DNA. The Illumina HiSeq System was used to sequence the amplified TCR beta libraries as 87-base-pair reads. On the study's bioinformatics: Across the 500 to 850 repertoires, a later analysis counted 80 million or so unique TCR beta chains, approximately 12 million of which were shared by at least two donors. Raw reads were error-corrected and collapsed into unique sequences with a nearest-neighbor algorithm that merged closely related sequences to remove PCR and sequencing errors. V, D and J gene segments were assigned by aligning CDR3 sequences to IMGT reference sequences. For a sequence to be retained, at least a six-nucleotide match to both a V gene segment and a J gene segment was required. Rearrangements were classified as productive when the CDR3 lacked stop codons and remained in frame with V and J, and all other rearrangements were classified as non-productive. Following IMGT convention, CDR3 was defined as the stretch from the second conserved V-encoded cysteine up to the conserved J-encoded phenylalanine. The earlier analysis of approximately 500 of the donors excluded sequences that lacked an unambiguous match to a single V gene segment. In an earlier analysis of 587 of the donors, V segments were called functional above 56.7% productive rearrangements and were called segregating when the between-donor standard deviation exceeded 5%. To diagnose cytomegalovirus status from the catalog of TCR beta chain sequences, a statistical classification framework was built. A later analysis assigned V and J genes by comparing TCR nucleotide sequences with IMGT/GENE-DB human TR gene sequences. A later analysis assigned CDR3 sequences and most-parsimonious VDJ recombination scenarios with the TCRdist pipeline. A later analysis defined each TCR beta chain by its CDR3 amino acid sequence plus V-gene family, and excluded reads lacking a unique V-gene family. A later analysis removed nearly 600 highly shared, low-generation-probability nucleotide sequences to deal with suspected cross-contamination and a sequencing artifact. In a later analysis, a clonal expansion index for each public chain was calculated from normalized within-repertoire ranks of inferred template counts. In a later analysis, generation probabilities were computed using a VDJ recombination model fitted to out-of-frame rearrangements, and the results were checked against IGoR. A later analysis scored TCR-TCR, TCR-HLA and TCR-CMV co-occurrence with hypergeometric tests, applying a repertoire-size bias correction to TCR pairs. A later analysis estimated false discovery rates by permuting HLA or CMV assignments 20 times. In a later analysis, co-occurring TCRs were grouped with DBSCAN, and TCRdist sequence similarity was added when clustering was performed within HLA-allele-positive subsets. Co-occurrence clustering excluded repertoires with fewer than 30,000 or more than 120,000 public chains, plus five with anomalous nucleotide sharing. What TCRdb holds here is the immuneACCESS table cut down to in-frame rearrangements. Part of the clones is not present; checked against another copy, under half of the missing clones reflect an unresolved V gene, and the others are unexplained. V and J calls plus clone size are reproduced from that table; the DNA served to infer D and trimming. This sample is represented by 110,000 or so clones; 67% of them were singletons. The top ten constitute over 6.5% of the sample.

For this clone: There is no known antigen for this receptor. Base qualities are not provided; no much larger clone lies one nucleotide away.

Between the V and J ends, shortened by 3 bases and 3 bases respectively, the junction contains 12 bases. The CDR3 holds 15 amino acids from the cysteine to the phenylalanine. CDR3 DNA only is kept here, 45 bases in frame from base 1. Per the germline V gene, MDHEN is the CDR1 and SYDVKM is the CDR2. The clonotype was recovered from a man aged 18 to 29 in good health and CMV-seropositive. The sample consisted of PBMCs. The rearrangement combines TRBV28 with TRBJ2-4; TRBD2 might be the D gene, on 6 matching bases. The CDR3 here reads CASSLVPGGKNIQYF. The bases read TGTGCCAGCAGTTTGGTCCCCGGGGGCAAAAACATTCAGTACTTC.